Reported below is one T cell receptor (beta chain). Its cognate antigen has yet to be identified. One base away there is no much larger clone; base qualities are not given. The source of the sample is a study of CD8 T cell repertoires and HIV-1 epitope variants (dated by TCRdb to about 2020). Regarding the complete study: Twenty-five peptides representing autologous and known Gag and Nef epitope variants were each used to stimulate T cells in separate culture wells. Control conditions included a CMV, EBV and flu peptide pool, the Ebola AY9 epitope as negative control, and a no-peptide well. The epitopes tested were three Gag epitope families plus Nef HW9 and YT9. T cells were enriched using the EasySep Human T Cell Enrichment Kit and were co-cultured with equal numbers of autologous T cell-negative cells serving as antigen-presenting cells. The cultures were grown for ten to eleven days in IMDM with gentamicin, and half of the media was changed on days 3 and 7 with IL-2, IL-7 and IL-15 added. An aliquot of 1M T cells was saved as an uncultured baseline condition, separate from the roughly 80 T cell cultures. Running each culture condition in triplicate, except for one peptide done in duplicate, gave a total of 75 to 95 T cell cultures. Overall study outcomes, separate from this receptor: Only TCR beta chains were identified by the assay, and proliferation to antigen, not T cell function or cytokine profile, was indicated. The study identified about nine antigen-specific TCR beta clonotypes, more than five of which appeared to be cross-reactive for autologous or known escape epitope variants. The Nef KF9 family was recognized by five clonotypes and the HW9 family by one, and no responses to the TAALDMSHF plasma variant were observed.

The EasySep Human CD8+ T Cell Enrichment Kit was used on day 10 to isolate CD8+ T cells from every culture. Sequencing of TCR beta CDR3 regions was performed at survey depth on the immunoSEQ platform. The QIAamp DNA micro kit was used to extract genomic DNA from every cultured and uncultured CD8+ T cell population. Concerning the study's data processing: Samples with under 5,000 productive reads were excluded, and this exclusion removed about 6.5% of the roughly 80 HIV peptide-stimulated cultures. Sequences were trimmed to CDR3 by a MANAFEST web app, and nonproductive sequences, CDR3s under 5 amino acids, and sequences not starting with C or ending with F/W were removed. Clonotypes were classified as antigen-specific only if expansion was observed in at least 2 of 3 replicates versus the no-peptide control at FDR 0.01, only within one epitope family. In addition, a specific clonotype needed a frequency at least fivefold higher than in wells stimulated with peptides from other epitope families. This is the immuneACCESS table as TCRdb keeps it, with only in-frame sequences that have V and J called. A part of the clones is gone; compared with another copy, unresolved V genes explain less than half, and the rest is unexplained. V and J calls and clone size are copied from that table; D and trimming were computed from the DNA. Counted in this sample were around 3,000 clones; roughly three fifths of them appeared once. The ten largest clones add up to more than 40% of the sample.

The junction carries 13 bases between V and J, which are trimmed by 0 bases and 4 bases respectively. The germline V gene (reference sequence) yields SGHNT for CDR1 and YYREEE for CDR2. From cysteine to phenylalanine, the CDR3 is 16 amino acids long. Only the CDR3 DNA stays, 48 bases, in frame from base 1. The receptor comes from a male donor with HIV. The chain is encoded by TRBV5-4 joined to TRBJ2-2; perhaps TRBD1 is the D gene, with 7 bases matching. Sequencing used cultured CD8+ T cells derived from PBMCs. At the DNA level, the sequence is TGTGCCAGCAGCTTGGCACGGAGGGGGCGCACCGGGGAGCTGTTTTTT. The encoded protein is CASSLARRGRTGELFF.